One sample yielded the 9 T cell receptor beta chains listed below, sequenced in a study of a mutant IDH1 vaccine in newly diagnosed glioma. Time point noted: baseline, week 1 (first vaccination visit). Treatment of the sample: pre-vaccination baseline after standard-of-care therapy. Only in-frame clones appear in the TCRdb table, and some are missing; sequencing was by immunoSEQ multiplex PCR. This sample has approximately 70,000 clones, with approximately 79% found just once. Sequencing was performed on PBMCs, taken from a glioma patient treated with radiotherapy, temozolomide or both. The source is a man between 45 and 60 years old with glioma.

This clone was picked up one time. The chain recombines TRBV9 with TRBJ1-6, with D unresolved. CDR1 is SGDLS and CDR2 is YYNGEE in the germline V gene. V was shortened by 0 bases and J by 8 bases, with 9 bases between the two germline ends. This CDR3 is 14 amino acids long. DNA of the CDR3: TGTGCCAGCAGCGTAGCGGGTCATGATTCACCCCTCCACTTT. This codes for CASSVAGHDSPLHF.

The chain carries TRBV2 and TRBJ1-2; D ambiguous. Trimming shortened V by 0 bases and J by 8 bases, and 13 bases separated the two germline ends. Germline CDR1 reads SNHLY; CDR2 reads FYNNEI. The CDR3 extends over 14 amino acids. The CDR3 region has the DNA TGTGCCAGCAGTGAAGCCAAGCCCCCACAGGGCTACACCTTC. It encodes CASSEAKPPQGYTF.

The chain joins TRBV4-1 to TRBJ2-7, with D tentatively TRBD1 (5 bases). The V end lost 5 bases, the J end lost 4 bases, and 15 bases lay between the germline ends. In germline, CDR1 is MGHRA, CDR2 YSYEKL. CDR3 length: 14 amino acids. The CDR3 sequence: CASSVGADQYEQYF. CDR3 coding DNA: TGCGCCAGCAGCGTAGGGGCAGATCAATACGAGCAGTACTTC.

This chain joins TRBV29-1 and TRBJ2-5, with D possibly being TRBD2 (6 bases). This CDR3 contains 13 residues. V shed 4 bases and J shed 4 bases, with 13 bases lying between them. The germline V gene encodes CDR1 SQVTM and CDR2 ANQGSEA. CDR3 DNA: TGCAGCGTTGGGGGGGTGCGGGGAGAGACCCAGTACTTC. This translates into CSVGGVRGETQYF.

The CDR3 DNA sequence: TGTGCCAGCAGCTACCTGCGGGGGAGGCAGACCCAGTACTTC. This translates into CASSYLRGRQTQYF. This rearrangement joins TRBV5-6 to TRBJ2-5, with 7 bases identical to TRBD2. J was trimmed by 6 bases and V by 3 bases; bases with no gene match: 8. The CDR3 consists of 14 residues. Germline V gene data show CDR1 as SGHDT and CDR2 as YYEEEE.

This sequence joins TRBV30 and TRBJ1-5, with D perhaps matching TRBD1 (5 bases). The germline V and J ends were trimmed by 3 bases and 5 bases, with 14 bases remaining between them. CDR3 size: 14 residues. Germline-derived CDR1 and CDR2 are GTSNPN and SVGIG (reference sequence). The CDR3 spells CAWSDDSPYQPQHF. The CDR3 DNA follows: TGTGCCTGGAGCGACGACAGCCCCTATCAGCCCCAGCATTTT.

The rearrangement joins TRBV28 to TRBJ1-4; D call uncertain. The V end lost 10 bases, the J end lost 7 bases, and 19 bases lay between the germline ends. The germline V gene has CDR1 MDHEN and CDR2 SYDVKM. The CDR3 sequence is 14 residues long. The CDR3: CATQPDLRIEKLFF. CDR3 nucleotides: TGTGCCACCCAACCGGACCTACGTATTGAAAAACTGTTTTTT.

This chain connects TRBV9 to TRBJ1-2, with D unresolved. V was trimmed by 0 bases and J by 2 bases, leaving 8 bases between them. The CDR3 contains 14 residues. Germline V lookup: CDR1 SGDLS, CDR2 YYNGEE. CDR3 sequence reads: CASSVDTLNYGYTF. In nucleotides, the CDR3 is TGTGCCAGCAGCGTAGACACCCTCAACTATGGCTACACCTTC.

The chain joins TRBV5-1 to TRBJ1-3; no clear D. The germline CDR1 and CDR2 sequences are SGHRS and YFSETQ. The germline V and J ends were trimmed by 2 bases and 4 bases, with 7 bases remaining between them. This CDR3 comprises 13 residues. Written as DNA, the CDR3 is TGCGCCAGCAGCTTACCCGACGGAAACACCATATATTTT. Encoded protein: CASSLPDGNTIYF.